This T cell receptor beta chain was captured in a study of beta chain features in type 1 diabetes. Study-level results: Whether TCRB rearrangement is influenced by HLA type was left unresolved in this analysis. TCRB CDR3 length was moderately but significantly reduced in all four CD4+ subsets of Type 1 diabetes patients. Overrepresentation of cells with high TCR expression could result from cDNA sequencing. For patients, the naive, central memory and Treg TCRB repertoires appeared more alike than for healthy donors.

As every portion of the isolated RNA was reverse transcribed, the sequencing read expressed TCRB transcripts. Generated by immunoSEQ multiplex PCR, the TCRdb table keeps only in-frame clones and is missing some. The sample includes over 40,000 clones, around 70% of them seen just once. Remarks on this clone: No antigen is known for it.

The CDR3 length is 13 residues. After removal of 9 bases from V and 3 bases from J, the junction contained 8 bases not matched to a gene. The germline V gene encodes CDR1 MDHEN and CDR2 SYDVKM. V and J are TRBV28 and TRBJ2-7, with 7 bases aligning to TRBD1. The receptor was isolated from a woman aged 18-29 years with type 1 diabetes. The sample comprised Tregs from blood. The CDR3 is CASTTGQSYEQYF. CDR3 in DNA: TGTGCCAGTACGACGGGACAGAGCTACGAGCAGTACTTC.